This TCR beta chain is drawn from a study of T cell clones after liver transplantation. Overall study context: Timepoints were pre-transplant, pre-withdrawal, and after withdrawal was completed or failed.

The CDR3 extends over 17 amino acids. CDR1 SGDLS and CDR2 YYNGEE come from the germline V gene. The V and J ends lost 0 bases and 5 bases, in that order; junction bases with no gene match: 11. In this sample, this clone turned up many times. The repertoire was sequenced with immunoSEQ multiplex PCR; TCRdb's copy has only in-frame clones and lacks some. The data show approximately 12,000 clones, roughly 69% seen once. The sample was CD8+ T cells from blood, taken at the 22-month timepoint. The gene calls are TRBV9 and TRBJ2-5; the match to TRBD2 covers 9 bases. This TCR was sampled from a human patient who received a liver transplant. The graft donor may be the source of some T cells. CDR3 nucleotides: TGTGCCAGCAGCGTAGTTGGTAGCGGGAGCTCTACGGAGACCCAGTACTTC. This translates into CASSVVGSGSSTETQYF.